The 5 T cell receptor beta chains below were found in one sample sequenced in a study of technical replicates of blood from a handful of donors. Assay: immunoSEQ multiplex PCR; the TCRdb copy retains only in-frame clones and omits some. The repertoire holds more than 75,000 clones, with about 86% as singletons. The source material was PBMCs. The receptors stem from a human donor in good health. Some clones in this sample may be carry-over from other donors' samples.

This sequence joins TRBV19 and TRBJ2-2; TRBD2 aligns across 7 bases. Germline V gives CDR1 LNHDA, CDR2 SQIVND (reference sequence). The CDR3 has 17 residues. The junction had 14 bases not matched to a gene; V was cut back by 6 bases and J by 4 bases. The CDR3 region is CASRGGVGGGRTGELFF. Written as DNA, the CDR3 is TGTGCCAGTAGGGGCGGGGTTGGCGGGGGACGCACCGGGGAGCTGTTTTTT.

The chain recombines TRBV19 with TRBJ2-7; possible D gene TRBD2, 5 bases. V gave up 3 bases and J gave up 5 bases, with 14 bases separating them. Germline assignment: CDR1 LNHDA and CDR2 SQIVND (reference sequence). This CDR3 comprises 14 residues. CDR3 protein: CASSIVPGSHEQYF. The CDR3 DNA follows: TGTGCCAGTAGTATTGTTCCGGGGAGCCACGAGCAGTACTTC.

V usage is TRBV5-1 and J usage is TRBJ2-1; 11 nucleotides align to TRBD2. With V trimmed by 3 bases and J by 0 bases, 2 bases remained unmatched. The CDR3 spans 16 residues. Germline V gene sequence: CDR1 SGHRS, CDR2 YFSETQ. CDR3 nucleotide sequence: TGCGCCAGCAGCTCCACTAGCGGGAGCTCCTACAATGAGCAGTTCTTC. Its translation: CASSSTSGSSYNEQFF.

This chain connects TRBV29-1 to TRBJ2-3; 8 bases match TRBD2. The V and J ends lost 8 bases and 0 bases, in that order; junction bases with no gene match: 4. Germline V gene data show CDR1 as SQVTM and CDR2 as ANQGSEA. The CDR3 runs to 13 residues. The CDR3, as DNA: TGCAGCTTTCGGGGGGGTAGCACAGATACGCAGTATTTT. As protein: CSFRGGSTDTQYF.

The rearrangement joins TRBV11-2 to TRBJ2-7; D perhaps matches TRBD1 (5 bases). CDR3 length: 13 residues. Per the germline V gene, CDR1 is SGHAT and CDR2 is FQNNGV. V shed 6 bases and J shed 2 bases, with 11 bases lying between them. As DNA, the CDR3 is TGTGCCAGCAGAGGGGCAGCCGCCTACGAGCAGTACTTC. The encoded protein is CASRGAAAYEQYF.